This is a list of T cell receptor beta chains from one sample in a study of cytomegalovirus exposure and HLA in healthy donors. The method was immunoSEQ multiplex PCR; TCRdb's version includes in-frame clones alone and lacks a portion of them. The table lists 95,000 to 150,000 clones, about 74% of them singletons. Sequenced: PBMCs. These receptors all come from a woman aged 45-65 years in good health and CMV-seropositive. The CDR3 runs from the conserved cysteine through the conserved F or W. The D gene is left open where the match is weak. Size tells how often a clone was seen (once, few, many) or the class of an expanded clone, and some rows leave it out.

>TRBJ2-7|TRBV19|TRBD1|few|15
CASSRQQGGEYEQYF
TGTGCCAGTAGTAGACAACAGGGGGGTGAGTACGAGCAGTACTTC
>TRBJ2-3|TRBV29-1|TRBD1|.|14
CSAGQGGFTDTQYF
TGCAGCGCCGGACAGGGGGGTTTCACAGATACGCAGTATTTT
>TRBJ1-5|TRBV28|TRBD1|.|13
CASRGTGDVPQHF
TGTGCCAGCAGGGGGACAGGGGACGTCCCCCAGCATTTT
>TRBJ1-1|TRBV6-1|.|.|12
CASTRVNTEAFF
TGTGCCAGCACCAGGGTGAACACTGAAGCTTTCTTT
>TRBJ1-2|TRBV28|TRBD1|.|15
CASSLSRPGGNGYTF
TGTGCCAGCAGTTTGTCGCGTCCAGGGGGAAATGGCTACACCTTC
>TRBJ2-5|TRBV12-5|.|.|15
CASGNYSTRRETQYF
TGTGCTAGTGGTAATTACTCCACAAGGCGGGAGACCCAGTACTTC
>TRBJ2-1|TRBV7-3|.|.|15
CASSLLATNFEAQFF
TGTGCCAGCAGCTTACTAGCGACGAATTTCGAGGCGCAGTTCTTC
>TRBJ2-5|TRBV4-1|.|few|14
CASSQGTGLETQYF
TGCGCCAGCAGCCAAGGAACAGGGTTGGAGACCCAGTACTTC
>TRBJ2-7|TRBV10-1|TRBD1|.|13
CASSPGQGPRQYF
TGCGCCAGCAGTCCTGGACAGGGACCGAGACAGTACTTC
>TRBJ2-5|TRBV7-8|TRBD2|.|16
CASSHPGLAGKETQYF
TGTGCCAGCAGTCACCCGGGACTAGCGGGGAAAGAGACCCAGTACTTC
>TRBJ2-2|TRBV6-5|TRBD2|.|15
CASSSSGGHSGELFF
TGTGCCAGCAGTTCATCGGGGGGGCATAGCGGGGAGCTGTTTTTT
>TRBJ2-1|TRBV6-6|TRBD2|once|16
CASSYSHSGEINEQFF
TGTGCCAGCAGTTACTCTCATAGCGGGGAGATAAATGAGCAGTTCTTC
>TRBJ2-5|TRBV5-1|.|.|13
CASSFTSMETQYF
TGCGCCAGCAGCTTTACTAGCATGGAGACCCAGTACTTC
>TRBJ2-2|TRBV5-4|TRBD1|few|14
CASSLGGGTGELFF
TGTGCCAGCAGCTTAGGGGGCGGAACCGGGGAGCTGTTTTTT
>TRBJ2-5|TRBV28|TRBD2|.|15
CASTESGGASETQYF
TGTGCCAGCACCGAAAGCGGGGGGGCCAGTGAGACCCAGTACTTC
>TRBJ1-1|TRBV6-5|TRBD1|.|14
CASSYGDRGTEAFF
TGTGCCAGCAGTTACGGTGACAGGGGCACTGAAGCTTTCTTT
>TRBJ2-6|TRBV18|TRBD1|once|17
CASSRGQGSSGANVLTF
TGTGCCAGCTCACGAGGACAGGGGAGTAGTGGGGCCAACGTCCTGACTTTC
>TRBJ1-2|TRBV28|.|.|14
CASSLFAGNYGYTF
TGTGCCAGCAGTTTATTTGCAGGGAACTATGGCTACACCTTC
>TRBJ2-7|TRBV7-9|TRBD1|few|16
CSSSSVPPDRSYEQYF
TGTTCCAGCAGCTCCGTCCCTCCGGACAGGTCCTACGAGCAGTACTTC
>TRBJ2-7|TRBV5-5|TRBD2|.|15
CASSSQLAGGYEQYF
TGTGCCAGCAGCTCCCAACTAGCGGGGGGCTACGAGCAGTACTTC
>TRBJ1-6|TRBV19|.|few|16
CASRTGFGSYNSPLHF
TGTGCCAGTAGGACCGGGTTTGGCTCCTATAATTCACCCCTCCACTTT
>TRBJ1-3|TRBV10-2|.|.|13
CASRRDSGNTIYF
TGCGCCAGCAGGAGAGACTCTGGAAACACCATATATTTT
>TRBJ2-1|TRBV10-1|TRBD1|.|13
CASSDGTGGEQFF
TGCGCCAGCAGTGACGGGACAGGGGGTGAGCAGTTCTTC
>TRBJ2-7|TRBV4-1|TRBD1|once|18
CASSQVSTGGSPSYEQYF
TGCGCCAGCAGCCAAGTCTCCACAGGGGGCTCCCCCTCCTACGAGCAGTACTTC
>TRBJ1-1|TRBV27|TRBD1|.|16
CASSPRQGLTNTEAFF
TGTGCCAGCAGCCCCCGACAGGGCCTTACGAACACTGAAGCTTTCTTT
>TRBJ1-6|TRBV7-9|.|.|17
CASSLFRTESYNSPLHF
TGTGCCAGCAGCTTATTTAGGACAGAGAGCTATAATTCACCCCTCCACTTT
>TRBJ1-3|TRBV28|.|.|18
CASSSSGHSGLSGNTIYF
TGTGCCAGCAGTTCATCCGGACACTCCGGGCTATCTGGAAACACCATATATTTT
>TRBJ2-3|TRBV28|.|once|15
CASSFQGGSTDTQYF
TGTGCCAGCAGTTTCCAGGGTGGTAGCACAGATACGCAGTATTTT
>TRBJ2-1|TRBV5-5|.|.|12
CASSGDSYEQFF
TGTGCCAGCAGCGGGGACTCTTATGAGCAGTTCTTC
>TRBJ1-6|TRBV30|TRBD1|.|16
CAWKGSGQGEDSPLHF
TGTGCCTGGAAAGGGTCAGGACAGGGGGAAGATTCACCCCTCCACTTT
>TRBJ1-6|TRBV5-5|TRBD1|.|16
CASSWGQGAWNSPLHF
TGTGCCAGCAGCTGGGGACAGGGGGCTTGGAATTCACCCCTCCACTTT
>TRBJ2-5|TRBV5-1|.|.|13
CASSSVYQETQYF
TGCGCCAGCAGCTCGGTGTACCAAGAGACCCAGTACTTC
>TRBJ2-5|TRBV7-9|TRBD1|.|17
CASSLILGQGGGETQYF
TGTGCCAGCAGCTTAATATTGGGACAGGGGGGGGGAGAGACCCAGTACTTC
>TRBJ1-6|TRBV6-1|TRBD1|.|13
CASTTTGNSPLHF
TGTGCCAGCACTACGACAGGGAATTCACCCCTCCACTTT
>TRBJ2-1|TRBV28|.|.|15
CASSLWYQGRNEQFF
TGTGCCAGCAGTTTATGGTACCAGGGAAGAAATGAGCAGTTCTTC
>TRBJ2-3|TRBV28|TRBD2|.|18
CASSLEVLRGGGTDTQYF
TGTGCCAGCAGTTTAGAGGTATTGCGGGGGGGCGGCACAGATACGCAGTATTTT
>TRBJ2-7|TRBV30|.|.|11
CAWTGDYEQYF
TGTGCCTGGACGGGGGACTACGAGCAGTACTTC
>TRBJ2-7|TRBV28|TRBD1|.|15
CASTNSGRGSHEQYF
TGTGCCAGCACTAACTCGGGCAGGGGGTCCCACGAGCAGTACTTC
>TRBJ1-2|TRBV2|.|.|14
CASSPRQANYGYTF
TGTGCCAGCAGTCCTAGACAGGCTAACTATGGCTACACCTTC
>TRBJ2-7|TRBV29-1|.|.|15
CSGIDAGQLTYEQYF
TGCAGCGGAATCGATGCGGGACAGCTTACCTACGAGCAGTACTTC
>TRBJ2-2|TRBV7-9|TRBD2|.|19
CASSLGAFSGTRFTGELFF
TGTGCCAGCAGCTTAGGGGCTTTTTCCGGGACTAGATTTACCGGGGAGCTGTTTTTT
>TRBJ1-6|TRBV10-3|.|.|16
CAISDNRGEFNSPLHF
TGTGCCATCAGTGATAATCGGGGGGAATTTAATTCACCCCTCCACTTT